Below are 12 T cell receptor beta chains sequenced from a single sample in a study of T cell responses to AZD1222 COVID-19 vaccine. Measured with immunoSEQ multiplex PCR; TCRdb has only the in-frame clones, and not every one. The sample contains over 130,000 clones, about 93% of which appear only once. This sample comprised peripheral blood, obtained on day 0 of AZD1222 vaccination. Receptors were obtained from an adult in good health.

This clone has only one observation. The chain recombines TRBV28 with TRBJ1-4, with 9 positions matching TRBD1. The CDR3 is 14 residues long. Germline assignment: CDR1 MDHEN and CDR2 SYDVKM. With V trimmed by 7 bases and J by 4 bases, 4 bases remained unmatched. CDR3 region: CASIQGAGNEKLFF. DNA for the CDR3: TGTGCCAGCATACAGGGGGCGGGTAATGAAAAACTGTTTTTT.

V usage is TRBV7-3 and J usage is TRBJ2-5; tentatively, D is TRBD1 (7 bases). The V gene's germline CDR1 is SGHTA and CDR2 FQGTGA. This CDR3 comprises 15 residues. With 5 bases removed from V and 2 bases from J, the gap between germline ends came to 15 bases. CDR3 coding DNA: TGTGCCAGCAGCCCCGGAGGGGGCCTTCAAGAGACCCAGTACTTC. This translates into CASSPGGGLQETQYF.

The gene calls are TRBV6-2 or TRBV6-3 and TRBJ1-5; TRBD1 is a possible D gene (6 bases). The germline V gene encodes CDR1 MNHEY and CDR2 SVGEGT. The CDR3 consists of 14 residues. Trimming pared 5 bases from V and 5 bases from J, leaving 13 bases between. DNA of the CDR3: TGTGCCAGCAGTGAGGGGGACAAATATCAGCCCCAGCATTTT. Its protein product is CASSEGDKYQPQHF.

This rearrangement joins TRBV6-2 or TRBV6-3 to TRBJ1-1; no clear D. CDR3 size: 15 residues. Germline lookup yields CDR1 MNHEY and CDR2 SVGEGT. Trimming cost V 2 bases and J 3 bases, with 13 bases left between them. The chain's CDR3 is CASSYPTVSDTEAFF. In nucleotides, the CDR3 is TGTGCCAGCAGTTACCCAACGGTCTCCGACACTGAAGCTTTCTTT.

This sequence joins TRBV7-9 and TRBJ2-3; possible D gene TRBD2, 5 bases. The CDR3 has 15 amino acids. V lost 5 bases and J 3 bases, leaving 15 bases between the germline ends. Germline V gives CDR1 SEHNR, CDR2 FQNEAQ (reference sequence). The CDR3 loop is CASSPRGSGTDTQYF. In DNA form, the CDR3 reads TGTGCCAGCAGCCCCAGAGGGAGTGGAACAGATACGCAGTATTTT.

The chain links TRBV7-2 to TRBJ1-4, with D unclear. This CDR3 is 14 amino acids long. V lost 1 base to trimming and J lost 7 bases, with 10 bases between them. Looked up from germline, CDR1 is SGHTA and CDR2 is FQGNSA. The CDR3 DNA follows: TGTGCCAGCAGCTTAGGGGTGTCGGGTGAAAAACTGTTTTTT. Amino acid sequence: CASSLGVSGEKLFF.

The V and J genes are TRBV5-6 and TRBJ1-2, with no clear D. CDR1 SGHDT and CDR2 YYEEEE come from the germline V gene. V was pared by 0 bases and J by 0 bases, with 9 bases between. The CDR3 covers 15 residues. The DNA of the CDR3 is TGTGCCAGCAGCTTGGTCGAGCTAGCTAACTATGGCTACACCTTC. This translates into CASSLVELANYGYTF.

In nucleotides, the CDR3 is TGTGCCAGTAGTAACCGAGGGGATCTTAGCAATCAGCCCCAGCATTTT. Amino acid sequence: CASSNRGDLSNQPQHF. V and J are TRBV19 and TRBJ1-5, with a tentative D call TRBD1 (5 bases). The germline CDR1 and CDR2 sequences are LNHDA and SQIVND (reference sequence). Trimming pared 4 bases from V and 0 bases from J, leaving 13 bases between. The CDR3 totals 16 residues.

The chain is built from TRBV5-1 and TRBJ2-7; TRBD2 matches 13 bases. This CDR3 has 15 residues. Germline V lookup: CDR1 SGHRS, CDR2 YFSETQ. Unmatched junction bases numbered 7, after V lost 5 bases and J lost 5 bases. The CDR3 spells CASSTSGLAGDEQYF. Written as DNA, the CDR3 is TGCGCCAGCAGTACGAGCGGACTAGCGGGAGACGAGCAGTACTTC.

This clone appeared once. The rearrangement uses TRBV7-8 and TRBJ2-7, with TRBD2 identical over 7 bases. This CDR3 contains 18 residues. Looked up from germline, CDR1 is SGHVS and CDR2 is FQNEAQ. Losses at the gene ends were 0 bases for V and 2 bases for J; bases not matched to a gene: 13. The CDR3 DNA is TGTGCCAGCAGCTTAGCCCTTTTGGCGGGAGATCCCACCTACGAGCAGTACTTC. It specifies CASSLALLAGDPTYEQYF.

The V call is TRBV2, the J call TRBJ1-2, with 10 bases that match TRBD1. Trimming cost V 2 bases and J 2 bases; bases outside gene matches: 5. The CDR3 totals 16 residues. The V gene's germline CDR1 is SNHLY and CDR2 FYNNEI. The CDR3 protein is CASSEQEGQGNYGYTF. DNA for the CDR3: TGTGCCAGCAGTGAACAGGAGGGACAGGGGAACTATGGCTACACCTTC.

This clone occurred once. The chain recombines TRBV4-1 with TRBJ1-5; D not certain. The CDR3 runs 15 residues. CDR1 MGHRA and CDR2 YSYEKL come from the germline V gene. V gave up 1 base and J gave up 1 base, with 8 bases separating them. CDR3 in amino acids: CASSQVGESNQPQHF. The CDR3 DNA sequence: TGCGCCAGCAGCCAAGTCGGAGAAAGCAATCAGCCCCAGCATTTT.